The 7 T cell receptor beta chains given below trace back to one sample, sequenced in a study of cytomegalovirus exposure and HLA in healthy donors. PCR primers comprised 60 Vbeta and 13 Jbeta primers. The method was immunoSEQ multiplex PCR; TCRdb's version includes in-frame clones alone and lacks a portion of them. The sample yields some 190,000 clones, approximately 86% seen once. The material sequenced was PBMCs. The receptors come from a boy aged 2-9 years in good health and CMV-seronegative.

V is TRBV5-1 and J is TRBJ2-7; TRBD2 matches 12 bases. The CDR3 is 16 residues long. V lost 0 bases to trimming and J lost 0 bases; unmatched junction nucleotides: 1. CDR1 and CDR2 from the germline V gene are SGHRS and YFSETQ. The CDR3 DNA reads TGCGCCAGCAGCTTGGGGACTAGCGGGATCTCCTACGAGCAGTACTTC. Amino acids: CASSLGTSGISYEQYF.

This chain connects TRBV6-1 to TRBJ2-3; 9 positions agree with TRBD2. The CDR3 consists of 18 residues. V dropped 4 bases and J dropped 4; count of bases not matched to a gene: 15. Per the germline V gene, CDR1 is MNHNS and CDR2 is SASEGT. This CDR3 is CASSGTSGSIWVSDTQYF. The DNA for the CDR3 is TGTGCCAGCAGTGGCACTAGCGGGTCGATCTGGGTGTCAGATACGCAGTATTTT.

The chain links TRBV29-1 to TRBJ1-1; D gene uncertain. Trimming pared 4 bases from V and 10 bases from J, leaving 13 bases between. Germline V gene data show CDR1 as SQVTM and CDR2 as ANQGSEA. This CDR3 contains 11 residues. For the CDR3, the DNA is TGCAGCGTTGGGGCTGCCCCTGGAGCTTTCTTT. It yields the protein CSVGAAPGAFF.

This clone has more than one count but fewer than ten. The V and J genes are TRBV27 and TRBJ1-1; D is uncertain. Trimming removed 5 bases from V and 4 bases from J, with 11 bases in between. This CDR3 is built from 13 residues. Germline assignment: CDR1 MNHEY and CDR2 SMNVEV (reference sequence). The CDR3: CASSRVPGTEAFF. The CDR3 nucleotides are TGTGCCAGCAGTCGAGTCCCTGGCACTGAAGCTTTCTTT.

The gene calls are TRBV9 and TRBJ1-1; possible D gene TRBD1, 5 bases. The ends were cut back, 2 bases at V and 4 bases at J, with 15 bases in the middle. Germline CDR1 is SGDLS and CDR2 is YYNGEE. The CDR3 consists of 15 residues. CDR3 in amino acids: CASSVRGGGSTEAFF. The CDR3 DNA sequence: TGTGCCAGCAGCGTGAGGGGAGGAGGTAGCACTGAAGCTTTCTTT.

V usage is TRBV5-1 and J usage is TRBJ1-1, with 8 bases fitting TRBD1. With 2 bases clipped from V and 1 base from J, the junction kept 7 bases outside the gene matches. The germline gives CDR1 SGHRS, CDR2 YFSETQ. The CDR3 consists of 16 residues. CDR3 DNA: TGCGCCAGCAGCTTCCAGGGGGCAGGTAGGAACACTGAAGCTTTCTTT. Amino acid sequence: CASSFQGAGRNTEAFF.

The chain uses TRBV7-9 and TRBJ2-1; D remains ambiguous. This CDR3 comprises 11 residues. V lost 7 bases to trimming and J lost 6 bases, with 7 bases between them. Per germline, CDR1 SEHNR and CDR2 FQNEAQ (reference sequence). The CDR3 sequence is CASTLSNEQFF. CDR3 coding DNA: TGTGCCAGCACCCTTAGCAATGAGCAGTTCTTC.